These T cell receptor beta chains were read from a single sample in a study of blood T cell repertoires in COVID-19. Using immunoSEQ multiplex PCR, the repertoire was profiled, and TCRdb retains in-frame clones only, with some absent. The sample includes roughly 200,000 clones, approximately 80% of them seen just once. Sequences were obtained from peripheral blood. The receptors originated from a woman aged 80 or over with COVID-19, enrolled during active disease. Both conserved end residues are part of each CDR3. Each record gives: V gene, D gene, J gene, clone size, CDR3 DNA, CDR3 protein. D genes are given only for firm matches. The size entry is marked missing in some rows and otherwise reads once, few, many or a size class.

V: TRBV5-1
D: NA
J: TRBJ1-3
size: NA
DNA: TGCGCCAGCTCCGAGGGTGCCGGAAACACCATATATTTT
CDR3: CASSEGAGNTIYF

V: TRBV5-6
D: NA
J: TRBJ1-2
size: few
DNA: TGTGCCAGCAGCCCCGCCCGGGGAGATGGCTACACCTTC
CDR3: CASSPARGDGYTF

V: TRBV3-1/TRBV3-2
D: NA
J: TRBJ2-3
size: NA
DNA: TGTGCCAGCAGTCCTGGGGGAGGAGATACGCAGTATTTT
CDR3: CASSPGGGDTQYF

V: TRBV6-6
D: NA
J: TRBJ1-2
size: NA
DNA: TGTGCCAGCAGCCAGGTGTCTTCCTCCTATGGCTACACCTTC
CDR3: CASSQVSSSYGYTF

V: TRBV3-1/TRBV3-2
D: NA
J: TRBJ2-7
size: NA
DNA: TGTGCCAGCAGCCAAGAGGGCTTTTACGAGCAGTACTTC
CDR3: CASSQEGFYEQYF

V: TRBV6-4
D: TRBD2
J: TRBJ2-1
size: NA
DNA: TGTGCCAGCAGTGACTCCCGGGGGGGGACCAGCTCCTACAATGAGCAGTTCTTC
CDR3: CASSDSRGGTSSYNEQFF

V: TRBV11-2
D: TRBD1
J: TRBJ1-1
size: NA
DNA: TGTGCCAGCAGCCCTAGATCAGGGGGGTATAACACTGAAGCTTTCTTT
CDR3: CASSPRSGGYNTEAFF

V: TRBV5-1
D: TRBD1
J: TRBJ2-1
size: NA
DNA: TGCGCCAGCAGCTTGGTCGGGACAGGGGGCAATGAGCAGTTCTTC
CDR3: CASSLVGTGGNEQFF

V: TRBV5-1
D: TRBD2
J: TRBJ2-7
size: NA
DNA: TGCGCCAGCAGCTCGGTCGCCGGACTAGCGGGAAGCTACGAGCAGTACTTC
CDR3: CASSSVAGLAGSYEQYF

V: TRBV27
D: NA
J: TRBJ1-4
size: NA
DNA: TGTGCCAGCAGTTTATACGGGGTTACGACCCAGGCTAATGAAAAACTGTTTTTT
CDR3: CASSLYGVTTQANEKLFF

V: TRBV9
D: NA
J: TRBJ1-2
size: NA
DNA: TGTGCCAGCAGCGTAGGGGCCCAGATAAGCTATGGCTACACCTTC
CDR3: CASSVGAQISYGYTF

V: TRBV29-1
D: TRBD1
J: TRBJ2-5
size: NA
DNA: TGCAGCGCCGACAGGGGGCCTCGAGAGACCCAGTACTTC
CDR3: CSADRGPRETQYF

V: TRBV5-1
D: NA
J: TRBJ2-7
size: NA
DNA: TGCGCCAGCAGCTTGGTATCGAGGGCCTCAGAAGTTGAGTACTTC
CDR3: CASSLVSRASEVEYF

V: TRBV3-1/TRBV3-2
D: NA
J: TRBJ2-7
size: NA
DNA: TGTGCCAGCAGCCAAGATGGGGCAGGGGCGGTTGCACTGTACTTC
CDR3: CASSQDGAGAVALYF

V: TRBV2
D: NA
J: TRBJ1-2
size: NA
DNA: TGTGCCAGCAGTGCCCGGGGGGGCAGGGGCTTCTATGGCTACACCTTC
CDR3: CASSARGGRGFYGYTF

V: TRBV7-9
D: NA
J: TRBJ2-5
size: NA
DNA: TGTGCCAGCAGCTTAGAAAGGGGAGAGACCCAGTACTTC
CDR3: CASSLERGETQYF

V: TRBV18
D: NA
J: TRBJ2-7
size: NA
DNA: TGTGCCAGCTCACCTCTACTTGGCGAGGGCTACGAGCAGTACTTC
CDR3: CASSPLLGEGYEQYF

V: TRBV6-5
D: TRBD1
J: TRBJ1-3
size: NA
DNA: TGTGCCAGCAGTTACTCAGGCAGGGGGACTGGAAACACCATATATTTT
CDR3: CASSYSGRGTGNTIYF

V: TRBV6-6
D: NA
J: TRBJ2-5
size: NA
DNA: TGTGCCAGCAGTTTCCTCTTTCAGGGAGAGACCCAGTACTTC
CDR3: CASSFLFQGETQYF

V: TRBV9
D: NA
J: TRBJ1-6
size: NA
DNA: TGTGCCAGCAGCTCGGGGGGAACCCTCTATAATTCACCCCTCCACTTT
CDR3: CASSSGGTLYNSPLHF

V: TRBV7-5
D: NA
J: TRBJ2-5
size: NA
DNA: TGTGTCAGAAGCGCCCCCAGGGTCCTGGTTGATAAAGAGACCCAGTACTTC
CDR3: CVRSAPRVLVDKETQYF

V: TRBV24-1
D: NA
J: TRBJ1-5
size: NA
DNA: TGTGCCACCAGCGGAGGAGGGAGCGGCAATCAGCCCCAGCATTTT
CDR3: CATSGGGSGNQPQHF

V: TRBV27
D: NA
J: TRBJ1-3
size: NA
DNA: TGTGCCAGCAGGATGAAAGAGCCTGGAAACACCATATATTTT
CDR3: CASRMKEPGNTIYF

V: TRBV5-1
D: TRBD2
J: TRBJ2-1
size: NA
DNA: TGCGCCAGCAGCTTGGGGCTAGCGGGGATGTACAATGAGCAGTTCTTC
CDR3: CASSLGLAGMYNEQFF

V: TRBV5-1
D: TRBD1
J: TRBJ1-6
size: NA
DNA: TGCGCCAGCAGTTTTCAGGGGGAAGTTAATTCACCCCTCCACTTT
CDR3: CASSFQGEVNSPLHF

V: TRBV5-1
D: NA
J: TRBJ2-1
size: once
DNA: TGCGCCAGCTTTGTTTCAGGTAACTCCTACAATGAGCAGTTCTTC
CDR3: CASFVSGNSYNEQFF

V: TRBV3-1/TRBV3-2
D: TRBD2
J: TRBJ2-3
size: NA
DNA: TGTGCCAGCAGCCAAGTAGCGGGGCGGGGTGGGACGCAGTATTTT
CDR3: CASSQVAGRGGTQYF

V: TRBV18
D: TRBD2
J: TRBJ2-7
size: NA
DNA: TGTGCCAGCTCACCGGGACTACCAACCTACGAGCAGTACTTC
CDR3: CASSPGLPTYEQYF

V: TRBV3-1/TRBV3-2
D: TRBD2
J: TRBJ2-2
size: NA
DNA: TGTGCCAGCAGCCAAATAGCGGGAGTGGTCGGGGAGCTGTTTTTT
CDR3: CASSQIAGVVGELFF

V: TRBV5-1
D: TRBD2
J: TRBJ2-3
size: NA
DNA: TGCGCCAGCAGCCCAGGGTGGGGCGGGAGGTTCCCAGATACGCAGTATTTT
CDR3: CASSPGWGGRFPDTQYF

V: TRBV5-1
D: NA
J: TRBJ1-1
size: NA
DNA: TGCGTCTCCGCGGAGGGGAGGAACACTGAAGCTTTCTTT
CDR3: CVSAEGRNTEAFF

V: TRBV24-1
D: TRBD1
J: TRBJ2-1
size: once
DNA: TGTGCCACCAGTGATTCCCGGGACAGGGGTGATGAGCAGTTCTTC
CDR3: CATSDSRDRGDEQFF

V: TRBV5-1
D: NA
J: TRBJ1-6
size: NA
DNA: TGCGCCAGCAGCTTGGAGCGGGGGCGTTCCTATAATTCACCCCTCCACTTT
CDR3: CASSLERGRSYNSPLHF

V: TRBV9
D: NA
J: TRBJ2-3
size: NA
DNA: TGTGCCAGCAGCAATCAACAGGGCCCAGATACGCAGTATTTT
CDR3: CASSNQQGPDTQYF

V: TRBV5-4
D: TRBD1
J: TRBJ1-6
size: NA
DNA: TGTGCCAGCACTAGGGACAGGGTGGGAAATTCACCCCTCCACTTT
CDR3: CASTRDRVGNSPLHF

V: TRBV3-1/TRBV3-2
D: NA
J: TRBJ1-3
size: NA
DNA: TGTGCCAGCAGTCTACGGACAGCTGGAAACACCATATATTTT
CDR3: CASSLRTAGNTIYF

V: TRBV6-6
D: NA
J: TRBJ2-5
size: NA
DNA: TGTGCCAGCACCGAGGGGACTGTAGAGACCCAGTACTTC
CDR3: CASTEGTVETQYF

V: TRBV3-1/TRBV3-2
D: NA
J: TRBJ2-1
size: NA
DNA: TGTGCCAGCAGCCAAAATCTACTCTCCTGGAATGAGCAGTTCTTC
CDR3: CASSQNLLSWNEQFF

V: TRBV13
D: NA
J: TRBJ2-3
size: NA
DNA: TGTGCCAGCAGCTTAGGAGCCTCGGGCACAGATACGCAGTATTTT
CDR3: CASSLGASGTDTQYF

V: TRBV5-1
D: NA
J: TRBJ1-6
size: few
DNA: TGCGCCAGCAGCTTGGGGGGACAAGGAGGTTCACCCCTCCACTTT
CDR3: CASSLGGQGGSPLHF

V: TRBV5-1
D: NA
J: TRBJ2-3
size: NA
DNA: TGCGCCAGGAGCCTAGACAGGCCGCGCACAGATACGCAGTATTTT
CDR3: CARSLDRPRTDTQYF

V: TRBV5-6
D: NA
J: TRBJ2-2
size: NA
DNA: TGTGCCAGCAGCTTCGGCCAGGGGTGGACCGGGGAGCTGTTTTTT
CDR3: CASSFGQGWTGELFF

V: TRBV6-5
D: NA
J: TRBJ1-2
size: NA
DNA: TGTGCCAGCAGTCCCCGCGGGGGAGGCTACACCTTC
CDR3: CASSPRGGGYTF

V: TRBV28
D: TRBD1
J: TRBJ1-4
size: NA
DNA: TGTGCCAGCAGTTCCTCCCGACAGGGGAGGGAAAAACTGTTTTTT
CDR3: CASSSSRQGREKLFF

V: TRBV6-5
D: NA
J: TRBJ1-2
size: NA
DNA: TGTGCCAGCAGTTACGGGACATACTATGGCTACACCTTC
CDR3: CASSYGTYYGYTF

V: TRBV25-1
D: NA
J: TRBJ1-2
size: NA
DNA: TGTGCCAGCAGTTCCGGGAGGAACTATGGCTACACCTTC
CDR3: CASSSGRNYGYTF

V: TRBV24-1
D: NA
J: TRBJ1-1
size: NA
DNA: TGTGCCACCAGGGGAGTTGGCACTGAAGCTTTCTTT
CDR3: CATRGVGTEAFF

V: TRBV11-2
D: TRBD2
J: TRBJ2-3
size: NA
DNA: TGTGCCAGCAGACTAGCGGGGGGGCCTGCAGATACGCAGTATTTT
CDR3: CASRLAGGPADTQYF

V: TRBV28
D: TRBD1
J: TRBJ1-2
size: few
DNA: TGTGCCAGCGGCCTAGGACAGGCGTCCTATGGCTACACCTTC
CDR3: CASGLGQASYGYTF

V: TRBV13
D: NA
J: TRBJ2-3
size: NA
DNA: TGTGCCAGCAGCCTTTACCTCGGTGGAGATACGCAGTATTTT
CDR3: CASSLYLGGDTQYF

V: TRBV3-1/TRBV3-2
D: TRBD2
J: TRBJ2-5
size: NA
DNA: TGTGCCAGCAGACAACCGGGACTAGCGGGGGTTGAGACCCAGTACTTC
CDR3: CASRQPGLAGVETQYF

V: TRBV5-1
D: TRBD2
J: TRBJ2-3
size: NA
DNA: TGCGCCACCGGGACTAGCGGGAGTTTCTCCGATACGCAGTATTTT
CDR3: CATGTSGSFSDTQYF

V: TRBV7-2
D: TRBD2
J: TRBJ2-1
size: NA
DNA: TGTGCCAGCAGCTCCCGAGCGGGGGGGGATGAGCAGTTCTTC
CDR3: CASSSRAGGDEQFF

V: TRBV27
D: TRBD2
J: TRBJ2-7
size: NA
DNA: TGTGCCAGCAGCCATAAGGCTAGCGGGAGGATAGCCTACGAGCAGTACTTC
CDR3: CASSHKASGRIAYEQYF

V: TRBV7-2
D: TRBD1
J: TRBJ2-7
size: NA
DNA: TGTGCCAGCAGCCCGAGGGGCAGGACAGGAGTTGACGAGCAGTACTTC
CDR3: CASSPRGRTGVDEQYF

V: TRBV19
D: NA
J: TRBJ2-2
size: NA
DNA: TGTGCCAGTAGTACCGTCTACCGACTAGGCGGGGAGCTGTTTTTT
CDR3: CASSTVYRLGGELFF

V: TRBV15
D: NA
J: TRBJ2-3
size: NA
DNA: TGTGCCACCAGCAGAGACCCCGGAGGGACCACAGATACGCAGTATTTT
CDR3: CATSRDPGGTTDTQYF